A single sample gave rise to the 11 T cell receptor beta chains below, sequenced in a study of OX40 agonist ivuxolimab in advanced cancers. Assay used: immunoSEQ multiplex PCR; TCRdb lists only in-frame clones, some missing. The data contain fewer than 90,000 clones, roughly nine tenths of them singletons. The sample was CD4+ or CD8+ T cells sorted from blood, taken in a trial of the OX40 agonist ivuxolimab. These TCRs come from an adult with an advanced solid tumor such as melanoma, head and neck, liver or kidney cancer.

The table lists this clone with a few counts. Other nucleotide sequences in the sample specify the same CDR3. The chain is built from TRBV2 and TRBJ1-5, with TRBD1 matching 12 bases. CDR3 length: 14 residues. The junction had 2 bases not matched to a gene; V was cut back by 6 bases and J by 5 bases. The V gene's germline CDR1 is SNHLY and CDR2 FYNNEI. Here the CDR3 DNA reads TGTGCCAGCAGCGGGACAGGGGGCGATCAGCCCCAGCATTTT. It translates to CASSGTGGDQPQHF.

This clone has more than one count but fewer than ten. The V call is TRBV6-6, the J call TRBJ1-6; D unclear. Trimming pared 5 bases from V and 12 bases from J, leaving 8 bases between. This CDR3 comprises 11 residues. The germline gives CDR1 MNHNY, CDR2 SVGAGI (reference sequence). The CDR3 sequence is CASSPRGPLHF. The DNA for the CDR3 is TGTGCCAGCAGTCCACGGGGACCCCTCCACTTT.

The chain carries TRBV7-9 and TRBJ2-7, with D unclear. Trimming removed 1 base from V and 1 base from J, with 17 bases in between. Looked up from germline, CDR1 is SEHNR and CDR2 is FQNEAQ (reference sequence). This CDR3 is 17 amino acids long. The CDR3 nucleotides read TGTGCCAGCAGCTTAGTCAGTGGTTGGGTACAGTCCTACGAGCAGTACTTC. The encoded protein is CASSLVSGWVQSYEQYF. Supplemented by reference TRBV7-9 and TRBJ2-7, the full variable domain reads DTGVSQNPRHKITKRGQNVTFRCDPISEHNRLYWYRQTLGQGPEFLTYFQNEAQLEKSRLLSDRFSAERPKGSFSTLEIQRTEQGDSAMYLCASSLVSGWVQSYEQYFGPGTRLTVT.

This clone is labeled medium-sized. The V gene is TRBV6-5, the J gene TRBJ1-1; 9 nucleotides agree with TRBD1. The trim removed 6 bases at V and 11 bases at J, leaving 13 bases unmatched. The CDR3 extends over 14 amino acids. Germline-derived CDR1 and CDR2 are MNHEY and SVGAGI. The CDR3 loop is CASSLGQGLYQAFF. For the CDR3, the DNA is TGTGCCAGCAGCTTGGGACAGGGCCTATATCAGGCTTTCTTT.

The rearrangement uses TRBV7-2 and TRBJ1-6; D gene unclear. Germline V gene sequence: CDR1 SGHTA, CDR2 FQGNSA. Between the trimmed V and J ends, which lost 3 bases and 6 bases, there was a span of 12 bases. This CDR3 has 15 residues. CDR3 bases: TGTGCCAGCAGCTTGCGGCCCAAAACTAATTCACCCCTCCACTTT. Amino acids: CASSLRPKTNSPLHF.

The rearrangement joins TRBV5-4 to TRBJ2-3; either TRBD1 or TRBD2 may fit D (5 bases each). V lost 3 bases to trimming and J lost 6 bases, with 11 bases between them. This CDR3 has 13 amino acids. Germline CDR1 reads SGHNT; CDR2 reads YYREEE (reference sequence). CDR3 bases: TGTGCCAGCAGCTCGACAGCGGCGGATACGCAGTATTTT. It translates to CASSSTAADTQYF.

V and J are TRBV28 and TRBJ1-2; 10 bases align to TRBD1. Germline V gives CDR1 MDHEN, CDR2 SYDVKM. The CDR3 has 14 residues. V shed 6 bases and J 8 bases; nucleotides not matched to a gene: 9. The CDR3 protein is CASSTGTGATGYTF. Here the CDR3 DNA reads TGTGCCAGCAGCACCGGGACAGGGGCAACGGGCTACACCTTC.

This CDR3 reads CAIRAGLATDTQYF. The DNA for the CDR3 is TGTGCCATCCGGGCGGGACTAGCAACAGATACGCAGTATTTT. The rearrangement joins TRBV10-3 to TRBJ2-3; the match to TRBD2 covers 9 bases. Germline CDR1 reads ENHRY; CDR2 reads SYGVKD. The CDR3 covers 14 residues. V shed 8 bases, J shed 3 bases, and the junction held 6 bases outside the gene matches.

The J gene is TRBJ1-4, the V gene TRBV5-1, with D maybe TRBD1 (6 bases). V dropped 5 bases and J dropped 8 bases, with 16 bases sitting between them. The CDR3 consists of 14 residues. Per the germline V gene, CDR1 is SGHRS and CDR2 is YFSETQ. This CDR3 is CASSWWGAEEKLFF. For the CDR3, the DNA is TGCGCCAGCAGTTGGTGGGGGGCGGAAGAAAAACTGTTTTTT.

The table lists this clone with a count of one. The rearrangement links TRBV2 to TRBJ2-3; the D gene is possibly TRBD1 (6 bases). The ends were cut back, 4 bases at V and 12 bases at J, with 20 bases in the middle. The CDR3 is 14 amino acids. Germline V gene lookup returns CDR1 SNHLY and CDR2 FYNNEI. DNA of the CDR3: TGTGCCAGCAGTGCCCAGGGGCTGGGGGACGGTCAGTATTTT. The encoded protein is CASSAQGLGDGQYF.

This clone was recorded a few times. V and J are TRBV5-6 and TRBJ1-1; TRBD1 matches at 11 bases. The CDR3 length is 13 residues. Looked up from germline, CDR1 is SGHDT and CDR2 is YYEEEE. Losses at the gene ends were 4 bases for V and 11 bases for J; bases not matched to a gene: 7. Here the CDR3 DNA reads TGTGCCAGCAGCGCGGGACAGGGGGATCCGGCTTTCTTT. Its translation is CASSAGQGDPAFF.